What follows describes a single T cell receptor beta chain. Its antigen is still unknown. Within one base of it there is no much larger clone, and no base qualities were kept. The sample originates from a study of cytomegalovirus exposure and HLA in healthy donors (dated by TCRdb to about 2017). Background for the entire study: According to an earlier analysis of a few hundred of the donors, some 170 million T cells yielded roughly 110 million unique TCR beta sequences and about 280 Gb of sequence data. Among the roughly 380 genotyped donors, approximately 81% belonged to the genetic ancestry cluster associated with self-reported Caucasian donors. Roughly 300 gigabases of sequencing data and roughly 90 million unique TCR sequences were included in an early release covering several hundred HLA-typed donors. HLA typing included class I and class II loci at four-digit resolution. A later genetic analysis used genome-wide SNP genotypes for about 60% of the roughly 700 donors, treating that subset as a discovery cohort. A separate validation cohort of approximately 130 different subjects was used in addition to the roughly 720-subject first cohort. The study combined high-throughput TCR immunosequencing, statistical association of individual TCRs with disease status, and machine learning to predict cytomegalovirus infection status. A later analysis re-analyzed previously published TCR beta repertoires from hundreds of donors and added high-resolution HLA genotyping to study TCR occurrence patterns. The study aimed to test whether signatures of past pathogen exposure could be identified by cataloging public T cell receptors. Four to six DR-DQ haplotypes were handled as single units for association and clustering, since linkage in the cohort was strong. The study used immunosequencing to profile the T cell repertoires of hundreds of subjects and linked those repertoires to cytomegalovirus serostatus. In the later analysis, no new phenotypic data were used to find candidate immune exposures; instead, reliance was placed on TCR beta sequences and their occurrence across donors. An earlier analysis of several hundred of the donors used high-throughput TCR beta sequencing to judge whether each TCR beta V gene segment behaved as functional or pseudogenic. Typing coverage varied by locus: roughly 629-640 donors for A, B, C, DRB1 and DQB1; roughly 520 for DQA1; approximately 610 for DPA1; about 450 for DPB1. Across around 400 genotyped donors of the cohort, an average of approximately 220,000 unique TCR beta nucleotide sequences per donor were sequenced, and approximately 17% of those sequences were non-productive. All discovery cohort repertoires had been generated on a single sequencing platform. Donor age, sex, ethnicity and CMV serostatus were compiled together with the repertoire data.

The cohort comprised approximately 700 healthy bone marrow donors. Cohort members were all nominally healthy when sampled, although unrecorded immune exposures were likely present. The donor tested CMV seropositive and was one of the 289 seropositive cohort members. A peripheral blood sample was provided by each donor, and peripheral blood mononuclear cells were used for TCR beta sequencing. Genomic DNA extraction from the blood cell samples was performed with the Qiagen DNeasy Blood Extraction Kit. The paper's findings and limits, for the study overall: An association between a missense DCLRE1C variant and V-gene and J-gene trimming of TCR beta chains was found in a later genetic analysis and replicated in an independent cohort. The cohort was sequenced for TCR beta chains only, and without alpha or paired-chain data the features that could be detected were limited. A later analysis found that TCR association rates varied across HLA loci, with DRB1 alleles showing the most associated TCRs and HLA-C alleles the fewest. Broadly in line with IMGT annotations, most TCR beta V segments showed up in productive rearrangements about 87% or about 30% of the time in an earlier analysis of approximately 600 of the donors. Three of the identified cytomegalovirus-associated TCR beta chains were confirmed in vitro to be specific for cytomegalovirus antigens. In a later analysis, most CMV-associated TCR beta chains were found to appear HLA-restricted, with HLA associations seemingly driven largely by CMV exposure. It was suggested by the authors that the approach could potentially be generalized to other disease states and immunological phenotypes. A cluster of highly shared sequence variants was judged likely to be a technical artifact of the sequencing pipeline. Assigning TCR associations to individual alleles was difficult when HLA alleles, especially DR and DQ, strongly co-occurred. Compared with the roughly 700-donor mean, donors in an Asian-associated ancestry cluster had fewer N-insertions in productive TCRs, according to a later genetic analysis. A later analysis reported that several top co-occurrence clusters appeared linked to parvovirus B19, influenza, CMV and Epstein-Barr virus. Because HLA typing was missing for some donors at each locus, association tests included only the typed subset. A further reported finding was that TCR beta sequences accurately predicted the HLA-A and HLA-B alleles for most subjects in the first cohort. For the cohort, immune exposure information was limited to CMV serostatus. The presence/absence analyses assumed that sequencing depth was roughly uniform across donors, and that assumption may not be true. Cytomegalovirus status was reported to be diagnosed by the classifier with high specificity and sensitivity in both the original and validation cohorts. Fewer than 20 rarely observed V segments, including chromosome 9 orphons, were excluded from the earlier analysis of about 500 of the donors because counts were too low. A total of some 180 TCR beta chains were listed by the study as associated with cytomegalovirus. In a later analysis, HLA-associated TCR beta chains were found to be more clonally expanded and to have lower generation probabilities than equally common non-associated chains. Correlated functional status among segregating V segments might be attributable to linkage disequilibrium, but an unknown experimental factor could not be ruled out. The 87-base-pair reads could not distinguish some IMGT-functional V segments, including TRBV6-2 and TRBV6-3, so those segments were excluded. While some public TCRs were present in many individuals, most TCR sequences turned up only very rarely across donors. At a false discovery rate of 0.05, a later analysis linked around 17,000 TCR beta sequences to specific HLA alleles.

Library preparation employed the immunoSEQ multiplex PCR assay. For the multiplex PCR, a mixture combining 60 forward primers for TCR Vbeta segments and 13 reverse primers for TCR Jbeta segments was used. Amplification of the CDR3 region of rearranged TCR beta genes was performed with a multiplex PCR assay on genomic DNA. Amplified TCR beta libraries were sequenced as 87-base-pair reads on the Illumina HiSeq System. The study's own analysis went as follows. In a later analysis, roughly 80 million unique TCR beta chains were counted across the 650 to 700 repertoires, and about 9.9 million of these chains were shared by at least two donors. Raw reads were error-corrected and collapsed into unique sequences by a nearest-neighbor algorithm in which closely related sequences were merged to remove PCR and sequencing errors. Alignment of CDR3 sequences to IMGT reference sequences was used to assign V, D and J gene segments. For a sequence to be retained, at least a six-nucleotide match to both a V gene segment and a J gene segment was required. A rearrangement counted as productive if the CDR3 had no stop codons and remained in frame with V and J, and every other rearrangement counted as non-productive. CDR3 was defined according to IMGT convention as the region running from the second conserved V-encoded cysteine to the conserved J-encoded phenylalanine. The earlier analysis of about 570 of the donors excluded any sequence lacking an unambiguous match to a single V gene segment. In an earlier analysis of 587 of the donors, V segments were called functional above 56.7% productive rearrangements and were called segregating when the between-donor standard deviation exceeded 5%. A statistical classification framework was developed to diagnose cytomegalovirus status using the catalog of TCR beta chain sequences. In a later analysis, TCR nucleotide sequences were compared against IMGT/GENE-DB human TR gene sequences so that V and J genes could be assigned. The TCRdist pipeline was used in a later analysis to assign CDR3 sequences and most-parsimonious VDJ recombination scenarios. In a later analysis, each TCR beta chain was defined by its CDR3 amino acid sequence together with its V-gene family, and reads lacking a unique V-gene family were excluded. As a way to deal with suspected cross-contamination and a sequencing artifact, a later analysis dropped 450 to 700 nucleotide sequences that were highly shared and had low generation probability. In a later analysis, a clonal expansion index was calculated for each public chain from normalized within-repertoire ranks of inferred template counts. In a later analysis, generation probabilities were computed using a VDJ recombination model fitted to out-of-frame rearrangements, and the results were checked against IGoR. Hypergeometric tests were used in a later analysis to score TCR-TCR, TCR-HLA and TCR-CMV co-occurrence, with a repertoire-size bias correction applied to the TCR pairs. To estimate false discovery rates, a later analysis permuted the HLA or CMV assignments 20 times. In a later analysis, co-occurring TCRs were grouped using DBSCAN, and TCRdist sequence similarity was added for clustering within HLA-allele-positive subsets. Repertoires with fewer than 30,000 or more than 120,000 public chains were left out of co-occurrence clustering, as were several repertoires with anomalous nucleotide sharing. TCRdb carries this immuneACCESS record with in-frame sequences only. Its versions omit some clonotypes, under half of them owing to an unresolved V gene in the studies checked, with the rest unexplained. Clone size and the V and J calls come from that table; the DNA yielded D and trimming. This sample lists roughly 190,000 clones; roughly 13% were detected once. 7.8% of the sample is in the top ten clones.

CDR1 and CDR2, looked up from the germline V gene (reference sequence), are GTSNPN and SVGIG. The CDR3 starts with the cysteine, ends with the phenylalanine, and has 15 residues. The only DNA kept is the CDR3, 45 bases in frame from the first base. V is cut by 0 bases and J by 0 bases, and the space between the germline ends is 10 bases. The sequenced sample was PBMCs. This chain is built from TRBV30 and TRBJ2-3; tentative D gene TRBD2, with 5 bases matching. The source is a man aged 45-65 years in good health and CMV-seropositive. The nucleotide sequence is TGTGCCTGGAGTGTAGGGAGTCCTAGCACAGATACGCAGTATTTT. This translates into CAWSVGSPSTDTQYF.